This T cell receptor (beta chain) was captured by sequencing in a study of blood T cell repertoires in COVID-19. About the research overall: COVID-19 samples collected from the United States, Italy and Spain covered acute and convalescent phases. PBMCs, B-cell-depleted T cells, or T cells were the source of the cDNA or gDNA that made up the material.

Seattle patients were enrolled during active infection and followed longitudinally. Original handling: How many nucleated cells were present was estimated from reference gene primer amplification. Generated by immunoSEQ multiplex PCR, the TCRdb table keeps only in-frame clones and is missing some. That table is the source of V, J and clone size, and D and trimming were worked out from the DNA. This sample carries around 300,000 clones, around 90% of them seen once, and the ten largest clones take more than 6%. The V gene end was trimmed by 3 bases and the J gene end by 6 bases; junction bases not matched to a gene: 8. CDR1 is LGHDT and CDR2 is YNNKEL in the germline V gene (reference sequence). This CDR3 has 16 residues.

The genes are TRBV3-1 (or the pseudogene TRBV3-2) and TRBJ2-1, with TRBD2 identical over 10 bases. This receptor was obtained from a woman in her twenties or thirties with COVID-19, enrolled during active disease. The sample taken for sequencing was peripheral blood. In nucleotides, the CDR3 is TGTGCCAGCAGCCAGGCTAGCGGGAGTTCACCCAATGAGCAGTTCTTC. Translation gives CASSQASGSSPNEQFF.